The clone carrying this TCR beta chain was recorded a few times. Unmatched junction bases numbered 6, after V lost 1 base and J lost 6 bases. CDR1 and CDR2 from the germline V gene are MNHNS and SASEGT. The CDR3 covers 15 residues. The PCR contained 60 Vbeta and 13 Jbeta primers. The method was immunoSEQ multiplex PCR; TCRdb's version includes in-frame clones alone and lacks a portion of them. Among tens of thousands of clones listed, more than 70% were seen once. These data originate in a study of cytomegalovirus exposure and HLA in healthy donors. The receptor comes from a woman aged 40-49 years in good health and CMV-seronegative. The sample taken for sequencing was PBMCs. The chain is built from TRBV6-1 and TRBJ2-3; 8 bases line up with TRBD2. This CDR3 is CASSEGVSGADTQYF. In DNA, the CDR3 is TGTGCCAGCAGTGAAGGGGTTAGCGGGGCGGATACGCAGTATTTT.